These 26 T cell receptor beta chains came from one sample sequenced in a study of CD8 T cells in Susac syndrome. RNA totalling about 0.45 to 1 ug underwent reverse transcription with random hexamers. TCRdb ran MiXCR on the immunoSEQ multiplex PCR reads and lists one entry per CDR3 protein. The sample lists over 100,000 distinct CDR3 sequences; about nine tenths were seen once. Sequenced input: CD4+ T cells from PBMCs. These receptors were obtained from a human donor in good health.

This chain links TRBV6-1 with TRBJ1-2; D is undetermined. This CDR3 spans 10 amino acids. The germline gives CDR1 MNHNS, CDR2 SASEGT. Trimming shortened V by 5 bases and J by 8 bases, and 6 bases separated the two germline ends. For the CDR3, the DNA is TGTGCCAGCAGTTACGTGGGCTACACCTTC. Protein sequence: CASSYVGYTF.

This chain links TRBV7-3 with TRBJ1-1; D possibly corresponds to TRBD1 (5 bases). V lost 2 bases, J lost 3 bases, and 10 bases lay in between. The CDR3 covers 14 residues. Germline CDR1 SGHTA, CDR2 FQGTGA. CDR3 loop: CASSLGGLDTEAFF. The CDR3 DNA sequence: TGTGCCAGCAGCTTAGGGGGATTGGACACTGAAGCTTTCTTT.

Only one count was recorded for this clonotype. The chain joins TRBV25-1 to TRBJ1-5, with a weak D call TRBD1 (6 bases). This CDR3 is 13 amino acids long. Germline V gene sequence: CDR1 MGHDK, CDR2 SYGVNS. The germline V and J ends were trimmed by 11 bases and 7 bases, with 18 bases remaining between them. The CDR3 sequence: CASAAGGHQPQHF. CDR3 nucleotide sequence: TGTGCCTCCGCAGCGGGGGGGCACCAGCCCCAGCATTTT.

This rearrangement joins TRBV20-1 to TRBJ2-1; D gene ambiguous. The germline CDR1 and CDR2 sequences are DFQATT and SNEGSKA (reference sequence). The V and J ends lost 3 bases and 0 bases respectively, with 9 bases between them. CDR3 length: 14 amino acids. CDR3 protein: CSARASGSYNEQFF. CDR3 bases: TGCAGTGCTAGGGCATCTGGCTCCTACAATGAGCAGTTCTTC.

The chain carries TRBV6-5 and TRBJ2-1; possible D gene TRBD2, 6 bases. The CDR3 loop spans 18 amino acids. Germline V lookup: CDR1 MNHEY, CDR2 SVGAGI. V dropped 4 bases and J dropped 1 base, with 20 bases sitting between them. CDR3 sequence reads: CASSSPDGRRGSYNEQFF. The CDR3 region has the DNA TGTGCCAGCAGTTCACCGGACGGTCGTCGGGGGTCCTACAATGAGCAGTTCTTC.

The CDR3 nucleotides are TGCAGTGCTAGAGGCAGGGGAGGCAATCAGCCCCAGCATTTT. As protein: CSARGRGGNQPQHF. The rearrangement links TRBV20-1 to TRBJ1-5, with TRBD1 as a possible D gene (6 bases). CDR1 DFQATT and CDR2 SNEGSKA come from the germline V gene (reference sequence). The CDR3 is made up of 14 amino acids. Trimming pared 1 base from V and 2 bases from J, leaving 9 bases between.

The chain joins TRBV12-3 or TRBV12-4 to TRBJ2-5; D possibly matches TRBD1 or TRBD2 (5 bases each). The CDR3 sequence is 15 residues long. V lost 7 bases and J lost 2, with 17 bases in between. The CDR3 region has the DNA TGTGCCAGCACACCCACGGGGCCTATTCAAGAGACCCAGTACTTC. Protein sequence: CASTPTGPIQETQYF.

The CDR3 region has the DNA TGTGCCAGCAGACCCGACAGGATTCCTTGGATGCTCCACGAGCAGTACTTC. Amino acids: CASRPDRIPWMLHEQYF. This rearrangement joins TRBV3-1 to TRBJ2-7, with a tentative D call TRBD1 (6 bases). From germline, CDR1 is LGHDT and CDR2 YNNKEL (reference sequence). The CDR3 is made up of 17 amino acids. Trimming stripped 6 bases from V and 5 bases from J, with 26 bases between.

The chain joins TRBV5-1 to TRBJ2-7, with 7 bases fitting TRBD2. This CDR3 region has 13 residues. The germline V gene encodes CDR1 SGHRS and CDR2 YFSETQ. The J segment lost 4 bases and the V segment lost 7 bases, leaving 8 bases of the junction unmatched. The CDR3 loop is CASRWEGRYEQYF. The CDR3 coding sequence is TGCGCCAGCCGCTGGGAGGGAAGGTACGAGCAGTACTTC.

This chain uses TRBV14 with TRBJ2-1; possible D gene TRBD2, 6 bases. The CDR3 spans 16 residues. The V end was cut by 0 bases, the J end by 7 bases, with 16 bases between. Germline lookup yields CDR1 SGHDN and CDR2 FVKESK. DNA for the CDR3: TGTGCCAGCAGCCAAGATTTCGGGGGTTGGGTGAATGAGCAGTTCTTC. Residues: CASSQDFGGWVNEQFF.

The CDR3 DNA is TGTGCCAGCAGCGACCATTCTCGACAGGGGAACACTGAAGCTTTCTTT. It codes for CASSDHSRQGNTEAFF. This rearrangement joins TRBV7-9 to TRBJ1-1; 7 bases align to TRBD1. The germline gives CDR1 SEHNR, CDR2 FQNEAQ (reference sequence). Germline trimming cut 5 bases from V and 1 base from J; bases unmatched to any gene: 10. The CDR3 is made up of 16 amino acids.

The V call is TRBV29-1, the J call TRBJ1-2, with a tentative D call TRBD1 (5 bases). This CDR3 region has 13 residues. Trimming cost V 2 bases and J 0 bases, with 7 bases left between them. Germline CDR1 SQVTM, CDR2 ANQGSEA. The CDR3 reads CSVERGPNYGYTF. CDR3 coding DNA: TGCAGCGTTGAAAGGGGACCTAACTATGGCTACACCTTC.

The chain uses TRBV12-3 or TRBV12-4 and TRBJ1-1; D is perhaps TRBD1 (5 bases). The CDR3 runs to 15 residues. The V end lost 6 bases, the J end lost 6 bases, and 20 bases lay between the germline ends. In DNA, the CDR3 is TGTGCCAGCAGCCCCCCAGCAGGGAGGCGGGCTGAAGCTTTCTTT. Residues: CASSPPAGRRAEAFF.

J is TRBJ2-5 and V is TRBV19, with D possibly being TRBD1 (5 bases). The germline gives CDR1 LNHDA, CDR2 SQIVND (reference sequence). CDR3 length: 14 amino acids. The V and J ends lost 3 bases and 4 bases respectively, with 12 bases between them. The CDR3 here is CASSIPDMTETQYF. As DNA, the CDR3 is TGTGCCAGTAGTATCCCGGACATGACAGAGACCCAGTACTTC. Full variable domain (outside the CDR3, taken from reference TRBV19 and TRBJ2-5): DGGITQSPKYLFRKEGQNVTLSCEQNLNHDAMYWYRQDPGQGLRLIYYSQIVNDFQKGDIAEGYSVSREKKESFPLTVTSAQKNPTAFYLCASSIPDMTETQYFGPGTRLLVL.

In nucleotides, the CDR3 is TGTGCCAGCAGTGAGGTGACAGCCGAGGGCCTCTACGAGCAGTACTTC. Its translation is CASSEVTAEGLYEQYF. The gene calls are TRBV2 and TRBJ2-7; D possibly uses TRBD1 or TRBD2 (5 bases each). The CDR3 totals 16 residues. The V and J ends lost 3 bases and 3 bases respectively, with 18 bases between them. Germline CDR1 and CDR2: SNHLY and FYNNEI.

The genes are TRBV2 and TRBJ2-5; D not resolved. Per germline, CDR1 SNHLY and CDR2 FYNNEI. Trimming removed 3 bases at V and 5 bases at J, with 10 bases between. This CDR3 region has 13 residues. CDR3 region: CASSDGLRETQYF. The CDR3 DNA sequence: TGTGCCAGCAGTGACGGCCTGCGGGAGACCCAGTACTTC.

This clonotype occurred once. The chain combines TRBV7-9 with TRBJ2-3, with D tentatively TRBD1 or TRBD2 (5 bases each). CDR1 and CDR2 from the germline V gene are SEHNR and FQNEAQ (reference sequence). V gave up 0 bases and J gave up 5 bases, with 6 bases separating them. This CDR3 is built from 13 residues. The CDR3 sequence: CASSLAGGDTQYF. CDR3 DNA: TGTGCCAGCAGCTTAGCTGGGGGAGATACGCAGTATTTT.

J is TRBJ2-7 and V is TRBV7-8; 8 bases map to TRBD1. This CDR3 region has 14 residues. After removal of 5 bases from V and 7 bases from J, the junction contained 10 bases not matched to a gene. Germline V gene lookup returns CDR1 SGHVS and CDR2 FQNEAQ. This CDR3 is CASSSTGGLYEQYF. For the CDR3, the DNA is TGTGCCAGCAGCAGTACAGGGGGTCTATATGAGCAGTACTTC.

This clonotype was seen only once. The rearrangement uses TRBV30 and TRBJ2-1; TRBD1 agrees at 7 bases. The CDR3 has 15 residues. The germline V gene has CDR1 GTSNPN and CDR2 SVGIG (reference sequence). V lost 4 bases, J lost 7 bases, and 13 bases stayed unmatched. CDR3 sequence reads: CAWIRGRGNWNEQFF. The CDR3 bases are TGTGCCTGGATCAGGGGCAGGGGGAATTGGAATGAGCAGTTCTTC. Supplemented by reference TRBV30 and TRBJ2-1, the full variable domain reads SQTIHQWPATLVQPVGSPLSLECTVEGTSNPNLYWYRQAAGRGLQLLFYSVGIGQISSEVPQNLSASRPQDRQFILSSKKLLLSDSGFYLCAWIRGRGNWNEQFFGPGTRLTVL.

CDR3 sequence reads: CSARDYPNRQGASGELFF. CDR3 bases: TGCAGTGCTAGAGATTACCCTAATCGACAGGGGGCAAGCGGGGAGCTGTTTTTT. The chain carries TRBV20-1 and TRBJ2-2; 10 nucleotides agree with TRBD1. Germline V gene lookup returns CDR1 DFQATT and CDR2 SNEGSKA (reference sequence). This CDR3 region has 18 residues. V gave up 0 bases and J gave up 7 bases; unmatched junction bases: 14.

This clonotype was seen only once. The chain uses TRBV27 and TRBJ2-1; D not resolved. Germline V gene lookup returns CDR1 MNHEY and CDR2 SMNVEV (reference sequence). Trimming removed 5 bases from V and 0 bases from J, with 17 bases in between. The CDR3 consists of 17 residues. The CDR3 nucleotides read TGTGCCAGCAGTAAAACGGTGACTGCCAGCTCCTACAATGAGCAGTTCTTC. Amino acids: CASSKTVTASSYNEQFF.

The chain employs TRBV18 and TRBJ2-1, with 7 nucleotides matching TRBD2. The V gene end was trimmed by 3 bases and the J gene end by 9 bases; junction bases not matched to a gene: 8. This CDR3 is built from 14 residues. Germline CDR1 reads KGHSH; CDR2 reads LQKENI. The CDR3 DNA is TGTGCCAGCTCACCCCAGACTAGCTATGGTGAGCAGTTCTTC. Protein: CASSPQTSYGEQFF.

A single count supports this clonotype. CDR3 DNA: TGTGCCAGCACTGCGGGAGAGACCCAGTACTTC. Translation: CASTAGETQYF. The chain uses TRBV6-2 or TRBV6-3 and TRBJ2-5, with D possibly TRBD2 on 5 matching bases. Trimming stripped 7 bases from V and 4 bases from J, with 7 bases between. Germline assignment: CDR1 MNHEY and CDR2 SVGEGT. This CDR3 contains 11 residues.

The chain has TRBV3-1 and TRBJ1-4; the D is unclear. Between the trimmed V and J ends, which lost 1 base and 14 bases, there was a span of 14 bases. Germline lookup yields CDR1 LGHDT and CDR2 YNNKEL (reference sequence). The CDR3 is 13 amino acids. This chain's CDR3 is CASSQGYDTYLFF. CDR3 in DNA: TGTGCCAGCAGCCAAGGTTACGACACCTACCTGTTTTTT.

The J gene is TRBJ2-3, the V gene TRBV4-3; no definite D call. The CDR3 spans 16 residues. Trimming pared 0 bases from V and 4 bases from J, leaving 14 bases between. Per the germline V gene, CDR1 is LGHNA and CDR2 is YSLEER. CDR3 in DNA: TGCGCCAGCAGCCAAGACGGAAAACCCTCCCCAGATACGCAGTATTTT. It codes for CASSQDGKPSPDTQYF.

The chain carries TRBV20-1 and TRBJ1-2; D possibly corresponds to TRBD1 (5 bases). The CDR3 is 13 amino acids. Germline V lookup: CDR1 DFQATT, CDR2 SNEGSKA (reference sequence). V was cut by 1 base and J by 6 bases, with 12 bases left in between. DNA for the CDR3: TGCAGTGCTAGAGTTCCAGGGCGGGATGGCTACACCTTC. Protein sequence: CSARVPGRDGYTF.